This is a list of T cell receptor beta chains from one sample in a study of T cell responses to AZD1222 COVID-19 vaccine. Some clones are missing from TCRdb's copy, which holds only in-frame ones; the method was immunoSEQ multiplex PCR. This repertoire shows fewer than 130,000 clones, 85% to 95% found once; its top ten account for roughly 7.8%. The sequencing used peripheral blood, collected on day 0 of AZD1222 vaccination. All receptors come from an adult in good health. The CDR3 runs from the conserved cysteine through the conserved F or W. Each record gives: clone size, J gene, D gene, V gene, CDR3 DNA, CDR3 protein. D genes are given only for firm matches. Size is stated for part of the rows, as once, few or many counts, or as a class when the clone is expanded.

- | TRBJ1-2 | - | TRBV5-4 | TGTGCCAGCAGCCATCATAAAGCTAACTATGGCTACACCTTC | CASSHHKANYGYTF
- | TRBJ1-2 | - | TRBV10-1 | TGCGCCAGCAGTGAAACGGGAGCCAACTATGGCTACACCTTC | CASSETGANYGYTF
- | TRBJ1-6 | - | TRBV14 | TGTGCCAGCAGCCAACCCCCAGAGTCACCCCTCCACTTT | CASSQPPESPLHF
- | TRBJ1-2 | - | TRBV2 | TGTGCCAGCAGTCCGGCAGGCGGCTATGGCTACACCTTC | CASSPAGGYGYTF
- | TRBJ1-6 | - | TRBV7-6 | TGTGCCAGCAGCTTAGAAGAGGGCATGGTTAGGTCACCCCTCCACTTT | CASSLEEGMVRSPLHF
- | TRBJ1-3 | TRBD1 | TRBV5-1 | TGCGCCAGCGCCAGCACGTACAGGGGCTCTGGAAACACCATATATTTT | CASASTYRGSGNTIYF
- | TRBJ2-1 | TRBD1 | TRBV3-1/TRBV3-2 | TGTGCCAGCAGTCAGGGACAGGACTACAATGAGCAGTTCTTC | CASSQGQDYNEQFF
- | TRBJ1-1 | - | TRBV5-1 | TGCGCCAGCAGCTTTTCACCAAACACTGAAGCTTTCTTT | CASSFSPNTEAFF
- | TRBJ2-1 | TRBD2 | TRBV4-1 | TGCGCCAGCACCCAAGGAGGGGCGGGGGTAACCTACAATGAGCAGTTCTTC | CASTQGGAGVTYNEQFF
once | TRBJ2-2 | - | TRBV5-1 | TGCGCCAGCAGCTTGGACAGGGCGAACACCGGGGAGCTGTTTTTT | CASSLDRANTGELFF
- | TRBJ1-1 | TRBD1 | TRBV4-1 | TGCGCCAGCAGCCAGGCCGGGACAGGGGGTGGGAACACTGAAGCTTTCTTT | CASSQAGTGGGNTEAFF
- | TRBJ2-2 | - | TRBV11-2 | TGTGCCAGCAGCTTAGATCCCGATAGATTCGGGGAGCTGTTTTTT | CASSLDPDRFGELFF
- | TRBJ1-5 | TRBD1 | TRBV2 | TGTGCCAGCCAGAGGGACAGATCAAATCAGCCCCAGCATTTT | CASQRDRSNQPQHF
- | TRBJ1-1 | - | TRBV6-5 | TGTGCCAGCAGTCTCAGGGCCTACACTGAAGCTTTCTTT | CASSLRAYTEAFF
- | TRBJ1-2 | - | TRBV4-1 | TGCGCCAGCAGCCAAGGGGGGGCCCTCTATGGCTACACCTTC | CASSQGGALYGYTF
- | TRBJ2-7 | - | TRBV30 | TGTGCCTGGAGTGTCCGCCGCCTTGGGGACGAGCAGTACTTC | CAWSVRRLGDEQYF
- | TRBJ2-7 | - | TRBV6-2/TRBV6-3 | TGTGCCAGCAGTTACGGGCAGATCTACGAGCAGTACTTC | CASSYGQIYEQYF
- | TRBJ2-7 | - | TRBV4-1 | TGCGCCAGCAGCCAAGGATCGGGTCGGTCCTACGAGCAGTACTTC | CASSQGSGRSYEQYF
- | TRBJ2-7 | TRBD2 | TRBV2 | TGTGCCAGCGGGGAACCTAGCGGGGGGGTGCAAGAGCAGTACTTC | CASGEPSGGVQEQYF
once | TRBJ1-1 | - | TRBV11-3 | TGTGCCAGCAGCTTAGGCAACATGAACACTGAAGCTTTCTTT | CASSLGNMNTEAFF
- | TRBJ1-4 | - | TRBV3-1/TRBV3-2 | TGTGCCAGCAGCCAAGACTGGGGCGAAAAACTGTTTTTT | CASSQDWGEKLFF
- | TRBJ2-5 | - | TRBV10-3 | TGTGCCATCAGTGACGGGAGTGGGGAGACCCAGTACTTC | CAISDGSGETQYF
- | TRBJ2-2 | - | TRBV11-2 | TGTGCCAGCAGCTTAGTCCCAGAGGGCGCGTTCGGGGAGCTGTTTTTT | CASSLVPEGAFGELFF
- | TRBJ1-1 | - | TRBV2 | TGTGCCAGCAGTCCCCAAGGACAGAGAGCTTTCTTT | CASSPQGQRAFF
once | TRBJ1-3 | - | TRBV19 | TGTGCCAGCAGTATAGACAGGAGCTCTGGAAACACCATATATTTT | CASSIDRSSGNTIYF
- | TRBJ2-7 | TRBD2 | TRBV12-3/TRBV12-4 | TGTGCCAGCAGTAGCGGGGACTTTGAGGAGCAGTACTTC | CASSSGDFEEQYF
- | TRBJ2-7 | - | TRBV6-5 | TGTGCCAGCAGTTACTCGGGCATAGTGGCCTACGAGCAGTACTTC | CASSYSGIVAYEQYF
few | TRBJ1-2 | - | TRBV11-3 | TGTGCCAGCAGCTTAGATGGATATCCCTATGGCTACACCTTC | CASSLDGYPYGYTF
- | TRBJ1-4 | TRBD1 | TRBV7-8 | TGTGCCAGCAGCATTACAGGGGGCAGGATTAATGAAAAACTGTTTTTT | CASSITGGRINEKLFF
- | TRBJ2-1 | TRBD1 | TRBV2 | TGTGCCAGCAGTACCGGGACAGGGACCTACAATGAGCAGTTCTTC | CASSTGTGTYNEQFF
once | TRBJ2-3 | - | TRBV6-1 | TGTGCCAGCAGTGAAAGGGGGACGGGTGGGACAGATACGCAGTATTTT | CASSERGTGGTDTQYF
- | TRBJ1-1 | - | TRBV6-5 | TGTGCCACCCACTTTGGACGGGCTTTCTTT | CATHFGRAFF
- | TRBJ1-1 | - | TRBV28 | TGTGCCAGCATGCCGGGACTGAACACTGAAGCTTTCTTT | CASMPGLNTEAFF
- | TRBJ1-2 | TRBD1 | TRBV6-6 | TGTGCCAGCAGTTACTCGGGGGACAGGCAGTTATATGGCTACACCTTC | CASSYSGDRQLYGYTF
once | TRBJ1-1 | - | TRBV6-5 | TGTGCCAGCAGTTGGGGGGGATTGAACACTGAAGCTTTCTTT | CASSWGGLNTEAFF
- | TRBJ2-2 | - | TRBV7-2 | TGTGCCAGCAGCTTAGCCAGGGCGTTGACCGGGGAGCTGTTTTTT | CASSLARALTGELFF
- | TRBJ2-7 | TRBD2 | TRBV11-2 | TGTGCCAGCAGCTATCTAGCGGGGGAAAGCGAGCAGTACTTC | CASSYLAGESEQYF
- | TRBJ2-1 | - | TRBV15 | TGTGCCACCAGCTCTCCGACAAGGCCTAACAATGAGCAGTTCTTC | CATSSPTRPNNEQFF
- | TRBJ1-5 | - | TRBV6-1 | TGTGCCAGCAGTGAAAGGGGCGCCGGCAATCAGCCCCAGCATTTT | CASSERGAGNQPQHF
- | TRBJ2-3 | TRBD1 | TRBV6-1 | TGTGCCAGCAGTGAATTAACCAGGGGGCTGACAGATACGCAGTATTTT | CASSELTRGLTDTQYF
- | TRBJ2-3 | - | TRBV28 | TGTGCCAGCAGTTTATCAGAGGGTCAAGGGGTCGTCACAGATACGCAGTATTTT | CASSLSEGQGVVTDTQYF
- | TRBJ2-2 | - | TRBV10-1 | TGCGCCAGCAGTGGGAGTAGTTATACAGGATCTAGGGACACCGGGGAGCTGTTTTTT | CASSGSSYTGSRDTGELFF
- | TRBJ2-3 | TRBD2 | TRBV6-1 | TGTGCCAGCAGTGAAGCGGGATCCAGCGGGGGGGCGTCATATACGCAGTATTTT | CASSEAGSSGGASYTQYF
- | TRBJ2-7 | TRBD1 | TRBV28 | TGTGCCAGCAGTGGAGGGGACAGGGGGGCCTACGAGCAGTACTTC | CASSGGDRGAYEQYF
- | TRBJ1-2 | - | TRBV2 | TGTGCCAGCTCACCAGGGGACGAATACTATGGCTACACCTTC | CASSPGDEYYGYTF
- | TRBJ1-4 | TRBD1 | TRBV14 | TGTGCCAGCAGCAAAGCCAACAGGGGGCTTAGAGGATTACTGGTCCGGGATAAACCTTTT | CASSKANRGLRGLLVRDKPF
- | TRBJ2-7 | - | TRBV7-2 | TGTGCCAGCAGTTCTTACAGCTCCTACGAGCAGTACTTC | CASSSYSSYEQYF
- | TRBJ1-1 | TRBD1 | TRBV24-1 | TGTGCCACCAGTGAGTCCGGGACAGGGTTTCAAGGCGAAGCTTTCTTT | CATSESGTGFQGEAFF
- | TRBJ1-1 | - | TRBV12-3/TRBV12-4 | TGTGCCAGCAGGGCCCCGGGGAACACTGAAGCTTTCTTT | CASRAPGNTEAFF
- | TRBJ1-2 | TRBD1 | TRBV9 | TGTGCCAGCAGCGTAGGAGGGGGCAGTGGGAATGGCTACACCTTC | CASSVGGGSGNGYTF
- | TRBJ2-7 | - | TRBV6-6 | TGTGCCAGCAGTTTTAAACAGGGTCCCTACGAGCAGTACTTC | CASSFKQGPYEQYF
few | TRBJ2-7 | - | TRBV6-1 | TGTGCCAGCAGTGAAGGATGGGGTAGCTCCTACGAGCAGTACTTC | CASSEGWGSSYEQYF
- | TRBJ1-3 | - | TRBV2 | TGTGCCAGCAGTCCCGACACCGGGAACACCATATATTTT | CASSPDTGNTIYF
once | TRBJ1-1 | - | TRBV25-1 | TGTGCCAGCAGTGGTCCAGGGGCGAAAACTGAAGCTTTCTTT | CASSGPGAKTEAFF